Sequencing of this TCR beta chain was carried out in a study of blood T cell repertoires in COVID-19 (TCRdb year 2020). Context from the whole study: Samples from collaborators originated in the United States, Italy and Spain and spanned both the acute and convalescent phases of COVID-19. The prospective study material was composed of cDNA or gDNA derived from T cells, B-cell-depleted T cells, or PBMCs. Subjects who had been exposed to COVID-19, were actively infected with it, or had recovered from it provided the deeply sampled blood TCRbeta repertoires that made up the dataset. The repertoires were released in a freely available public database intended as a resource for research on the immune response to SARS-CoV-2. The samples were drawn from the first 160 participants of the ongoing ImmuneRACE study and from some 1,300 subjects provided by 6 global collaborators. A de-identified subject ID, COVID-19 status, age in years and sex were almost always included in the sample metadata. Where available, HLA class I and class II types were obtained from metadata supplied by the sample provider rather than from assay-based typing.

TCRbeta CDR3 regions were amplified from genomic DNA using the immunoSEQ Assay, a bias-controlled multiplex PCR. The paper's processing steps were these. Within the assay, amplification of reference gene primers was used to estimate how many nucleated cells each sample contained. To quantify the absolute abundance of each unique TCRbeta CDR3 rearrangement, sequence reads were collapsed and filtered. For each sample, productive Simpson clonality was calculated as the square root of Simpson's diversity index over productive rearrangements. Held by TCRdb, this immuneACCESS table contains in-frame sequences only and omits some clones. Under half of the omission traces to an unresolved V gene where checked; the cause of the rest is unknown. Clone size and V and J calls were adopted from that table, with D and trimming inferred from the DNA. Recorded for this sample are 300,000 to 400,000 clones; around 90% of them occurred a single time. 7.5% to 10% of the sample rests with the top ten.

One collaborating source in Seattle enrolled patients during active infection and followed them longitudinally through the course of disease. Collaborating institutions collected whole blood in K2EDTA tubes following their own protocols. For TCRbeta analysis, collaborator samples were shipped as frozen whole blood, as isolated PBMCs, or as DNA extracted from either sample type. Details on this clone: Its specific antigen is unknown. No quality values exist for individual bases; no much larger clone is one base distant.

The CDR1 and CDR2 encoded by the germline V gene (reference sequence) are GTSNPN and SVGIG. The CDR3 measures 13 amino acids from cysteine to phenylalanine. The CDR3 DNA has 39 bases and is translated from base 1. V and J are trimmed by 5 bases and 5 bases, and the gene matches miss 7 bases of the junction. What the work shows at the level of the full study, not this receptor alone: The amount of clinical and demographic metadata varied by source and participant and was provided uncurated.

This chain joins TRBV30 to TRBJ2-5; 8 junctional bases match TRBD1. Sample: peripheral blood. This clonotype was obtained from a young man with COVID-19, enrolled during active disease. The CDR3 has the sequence CAWEQGVLETQYF. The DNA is TGTGCCTGGGAACAGGGGGTCCTCGAGACCCAGTACTTC.